This entry lists 12 T cell receptor beta chains sequenced from one sample in a study of blood T cells in healthy people across ages. A second PCR, run for about 6 to 11 cycles, used a sample-barcoded 5' primer plus a J-beta primer mix. TCRdb independently ran MiXCR on the 5' RACE reads; one entry per CDR3 protein. Altogether around 1,700,000 distinct CDR3 sequences are present, 28% being singletons, with the ten largest covering around 7.7%. The specimen was blood. These receptors were collected from a woman in her 30s in good health.

The CDR3 here is CASSGGINSGNTIYF. CDR3 bases: TGTGCCAGCAGTGGAGGGATAAATTCTGGAAACACCATATATTTT. V usage is TRBV6-5 and J usage is TRBJ1-3; D remains ambiguous. Trimming took off 5 bases at V and 1 base at J, with 12 bases between the two ends. Looked up from germline, CDR1 is MNHEY and CDR2 is SVGAGI. The CDR3 runs 15 residues.

The genes are TRBV21-1 and TRBJ2-6; the table's D gene call, TRBD2, was not cross checked with the DNA. TRBV21-1 is deemed a pseudogene. The CDR3 runs to 16 residues. The CDR3 region has the DNA TGTGCCAGCAGCGTGACTAGCGGGAAAGGGGCCAACGTCCTGACTTTC. This gives the protein CASSVTSGKGANVLTF.

To note about this clonotype: Compared with germline, one end of the junction differs, possibly owing to a read error. V usage is TRBV11-1 and J usage is TRBJ2-1; 8 nucleotides match TRBD1. Per germline, CDR1 SGHAT and CDR2 FQDESV (reference sequence). This CDR3 spans 14 amino acids. CDR3 protein: CAGSLDREANEQFF. The CDR3 nucleotides are TGTGCCGGCAGCCTGGACAGGGAAGCCAATGAGCAGTTCTTC.

This clonotype was seen only a few times. The CDR3 spells CASRPPGLMNTEAFF. Here the CDR3 DNA reads TGTGCCAGCAGGCCCCCGGGGCTAATGAACACTGAAGCTTTCTTT. J is TRBJ1-1 and V is TRBV27; D may be TRBD1 (5 bases). The CDR3 runs to 15 residues. The V gene's germline CDR1 is MNHEY and CDR2 SMNVEV (reference sequence). V lost 6 bases, J lost 0 bases, and 14 bases lay in between.

In its sample, this clonotype was seen a few times. The rearrangement joins TRBV20-1 to TRBJ2-3, with 7 positions matching TRBD1. This CDR3 is 14 amino acids long. V shed 6 bases and J 4 bases; nucleotides not matched to a gene: 10. Germline V CDR1 and CDR2: DFQATT, SNEGSKA (reference sequence). The DNA of the CDR3 is TGCAGTGCCAGTACCGGGACAGCTTCAGATACGCAGTATTTT. Translation: CSASTGTASDTQYF.

V gene TRBV7-2 combines with J gene TRBJ2-3, with TRBD1 matching 8 bases. Per germline, CDR1 SGHTA and CDR2 FQGNSA. The CDR3 has 15 amino acids. Germline trimming cut 6 bases from V and 2 bases from J; bases unmatched to any gene: 7. In DNA, the CDR3 is TGTGCCAGCAGATCGGGACAGGCGGCCACAGATACGCAGTATTTT. This sequence encodes CASRSGQAATDTQYF.

Of note for this clonotype: This may be a read error: a much more frequent sequence differs by one nucleotide. This CDR3 is missing its conserved last phenylalanine or tryptophan, likely due to a read error. The V gene is TRBV20-1, the J gene TRBJ2-5; D is unclear. Germline CDR1 reads DFQATT; CDR2 reads SNEGSKA (reference sequence). Trimming stripped 0 bases from V and 0 bases from J, with 14 bases between. This CDR3 region has 16 residues. CDR3 coding DNA: TGCAGTGCTAGAGATTTGGGATTCGAGTACCAAGAGACCCAGTACGTC. Amino acid sequence: CSARDLGFEYQETQYV.

CDR3 DNA sequence: TGTGCCAGCAGCTTAGCTGCCGCGGGGGGGATCAATGAGCAGTTCTTC. Amino acids: CASSLAAAGGINEQFF. The chain links TRBV7-2 to TRBJ2-1, with 9 bases lining up with TRBD2. J was trimmed by 6 bases and V by 0 bases; bases with no gene match: 6. Germline lookup yields CDR1 SGHTA and CDR2 FQGNSA. The CDR3 extends over 16 amino acids.

This clonotype appeared a few times. This chain connects TRBV24-1 to TRBJ2-7, with 9 bases that match TRBD1. The CDR3 contains 16 residues. CDR1 is KGHDR and CDR2 is SFDVKD in the germline V gene. Trimming cost V 3 bases and J 0 bases; bases outside gene matches: 5. In DNA form, the CDR3 reads TGTGCCACCAGTGATGCGGGGACAGGGAACTCCTACGAGCAGTACTTC. It is translated as CATSDAGTGNSYEQYF.

The chain couples TRBV6-5 to TRBJ2-7; D gene uncertain. This CDR3 has 17 amino acids. Trimming removed 0 bases at V and 2 bases at J, with 17 bases between. Germline assignment: CDR1 MNHEY and CDR2 SVGAGI. CDR3 sequence reads: CASSYSIISQVPYEQYF. CDR3 nucleotides: TGTGCCAGCAGTTACTCGATCATTTCCCAGGTGCCCTACGAGCAGTACTTC.

The chain has TRBV6-5 and TRBJ1-2, with D perhaps TRBD1 (6 bases). V was clipped by 6 bases and J by 6 bases, with 17 bases between them. The germline V gene has CDR1 MNHEY and CDR2 SVGAGI. The CDR3 extends over 14 amino acids. For the CDR3, the DNA is TGTGCCAGCAGCCAACAGGGCGGAGGGGATGGCTACACCTTC. Protein sequence: CASSQQGGGDGYTF.

V and J are TRBV19 and TRBJ2-5; TRBD1 matches at 10 bases. The CDR3 contains 15 residues. Germline CDR1 LNHDA, CDR2 SQIVND (reference sequence). V dropped 4 bases and J dropped 6; count of bases not matched to a gene: 8. For the CDR3, the DNA is TGTGCCAGTAGTACTAGGACAGGGGGAGTAAAGACCCAGTACTTC. Its translation: CASSTRTGGVKTQYF.